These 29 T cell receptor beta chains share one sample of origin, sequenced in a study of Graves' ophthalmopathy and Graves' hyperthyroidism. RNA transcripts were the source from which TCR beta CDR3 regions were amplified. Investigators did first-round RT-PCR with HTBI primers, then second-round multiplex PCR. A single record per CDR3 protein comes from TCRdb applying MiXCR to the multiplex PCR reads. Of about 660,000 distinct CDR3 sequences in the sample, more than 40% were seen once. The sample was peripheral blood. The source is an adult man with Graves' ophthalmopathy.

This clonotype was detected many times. This CDR3 reads CASSVGRQNYGYTF. The CDR3 region has the DNA TGTGCCAGCAGTGTAGGCAGACAAAACTATGGCTACACCTTC. J is TRBJ1-2 and V is TRBV2; D gene uncertain. The germline gives CDR1 SNHLY, CDR2 FYNNEI. CDR3 length equals 14 residues. Trimming shortened V by 4 bases and J by 2 bases, and 11 bases separated the two germline ends.

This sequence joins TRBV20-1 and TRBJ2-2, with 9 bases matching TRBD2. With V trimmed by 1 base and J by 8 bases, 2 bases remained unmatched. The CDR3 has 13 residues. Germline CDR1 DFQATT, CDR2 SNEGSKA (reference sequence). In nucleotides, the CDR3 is TGCAGTGCTAGAGGTAGCGGGAGAGGGGAGCTGTTTTTT. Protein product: CSARGSGRGELFF.

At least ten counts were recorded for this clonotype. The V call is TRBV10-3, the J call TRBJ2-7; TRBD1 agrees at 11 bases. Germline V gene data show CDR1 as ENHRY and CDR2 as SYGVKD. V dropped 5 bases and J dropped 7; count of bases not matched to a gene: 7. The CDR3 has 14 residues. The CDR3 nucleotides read TGTGCCATCAGTACGGGACAGGGGGTTGAAGAGCAGTACTTC. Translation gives CAISTGQGVEEQYF.

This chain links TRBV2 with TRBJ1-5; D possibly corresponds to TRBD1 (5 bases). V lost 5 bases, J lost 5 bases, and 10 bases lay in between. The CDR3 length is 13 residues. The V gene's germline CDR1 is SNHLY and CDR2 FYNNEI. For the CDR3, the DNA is TGTGCCAGCAGTCAGGGTGCGGATCAGCCCCAGCATTTT. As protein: CASSQGADQPQHF.

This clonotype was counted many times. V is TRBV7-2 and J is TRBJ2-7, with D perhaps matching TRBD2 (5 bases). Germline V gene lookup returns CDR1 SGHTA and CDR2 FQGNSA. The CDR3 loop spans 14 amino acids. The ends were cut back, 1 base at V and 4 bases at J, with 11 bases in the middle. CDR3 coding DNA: TGTGCCAGCAGCTTAGTAGGAGGTTCGTACGAGCAGTACTTC. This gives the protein CASSLVGGSYEQYF.

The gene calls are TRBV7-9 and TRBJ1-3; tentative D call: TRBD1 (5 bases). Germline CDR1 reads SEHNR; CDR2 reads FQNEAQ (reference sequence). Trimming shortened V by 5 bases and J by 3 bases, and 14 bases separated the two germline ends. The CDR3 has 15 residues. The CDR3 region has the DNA TGTGCCAGCAGCCAAGACCCCAGGGTTGGAAACACCATATATTTT. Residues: CASSQDPRVGNTIYF.

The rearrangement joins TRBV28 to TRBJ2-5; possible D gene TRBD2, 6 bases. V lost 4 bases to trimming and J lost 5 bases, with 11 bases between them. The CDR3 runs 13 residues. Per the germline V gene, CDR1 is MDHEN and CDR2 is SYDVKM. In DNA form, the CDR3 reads TGTGCCAGCAGTTGGTCAGGGAGGGAGACCCAGTACTTC. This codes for CASSWSGRETQYF.

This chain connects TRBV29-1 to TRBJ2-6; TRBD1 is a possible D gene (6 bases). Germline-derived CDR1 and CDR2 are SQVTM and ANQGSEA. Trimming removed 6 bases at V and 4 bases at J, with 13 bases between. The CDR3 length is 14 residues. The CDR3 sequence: CSVVEGTGANVLTF. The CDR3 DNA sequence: TGCAGCGTCGTGGAAGGGACAGGGGCCAACGTCCTGACTTTC.

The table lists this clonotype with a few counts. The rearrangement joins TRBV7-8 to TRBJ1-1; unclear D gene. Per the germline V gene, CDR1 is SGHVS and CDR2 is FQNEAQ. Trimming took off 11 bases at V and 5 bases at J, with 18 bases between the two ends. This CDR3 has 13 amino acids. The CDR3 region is CAWSVNAATEAFF. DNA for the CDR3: TGTGCCTGGAGTGTAAACGCAGCGACTGAAGCTTTCTTT. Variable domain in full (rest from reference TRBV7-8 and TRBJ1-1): GAGVSQSPRYKVAKRGQDVALRCDPISGHVSLFWYQQALGQGPEFLTYFQNEAQLDKSGLPSDRFFAERPEGSVSTLKIQRTQQEDSAVYLCAWSVNAATEAFFGQGTRLTVV.

In DNA form, the CDR3 reads TGTGCCAGCTCACTTGAACTTGGCTCTGGAAACACCATATATTTT. Translation gives CASSLELGSGNTIYF. V gene TRBV2 combines with J gene TRBJ1-3; D remains unclear. V lost 8 bases to trimming and J lost 0 bases, with 14 bases between them. Germline CDR1 is SNHLY and CDR2 is FYNNEI. CDR3 length: 15 amino acids.

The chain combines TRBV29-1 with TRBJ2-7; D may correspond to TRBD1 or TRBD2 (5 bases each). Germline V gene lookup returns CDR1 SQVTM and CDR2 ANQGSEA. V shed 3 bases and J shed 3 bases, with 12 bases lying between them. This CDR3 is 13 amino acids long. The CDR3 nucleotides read TGCAGCGTTGACTTGGGGGATCGCTACGAGCAGTACTTC. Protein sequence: CSVDLGDRYEQYF.

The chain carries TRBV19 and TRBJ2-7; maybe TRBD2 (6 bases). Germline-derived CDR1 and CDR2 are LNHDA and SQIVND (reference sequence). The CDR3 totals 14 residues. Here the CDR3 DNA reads TGTGCTAGTTCCGGCCGCGGGGTCTCCTACGAGCAGTACTTC. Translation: CASSGRGVSYEQYF.

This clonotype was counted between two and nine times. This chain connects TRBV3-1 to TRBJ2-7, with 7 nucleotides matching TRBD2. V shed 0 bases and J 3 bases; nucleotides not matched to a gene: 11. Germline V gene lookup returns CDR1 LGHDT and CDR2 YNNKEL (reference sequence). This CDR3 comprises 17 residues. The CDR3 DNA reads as TGTGCCAGCAGCCAAGATCTCCGCGGGAGTATCGTCTACGAGCAGTACTTC. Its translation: CASSQDLRGSIVYEQYF.

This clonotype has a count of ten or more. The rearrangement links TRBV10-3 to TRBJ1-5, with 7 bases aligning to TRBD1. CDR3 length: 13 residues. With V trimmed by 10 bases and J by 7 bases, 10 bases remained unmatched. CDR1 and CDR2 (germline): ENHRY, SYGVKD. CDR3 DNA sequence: TGTGCCAGCACCGACAGGGAGCTCCAGCCCCAGCATTTT. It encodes CASTDRELQPQHF.

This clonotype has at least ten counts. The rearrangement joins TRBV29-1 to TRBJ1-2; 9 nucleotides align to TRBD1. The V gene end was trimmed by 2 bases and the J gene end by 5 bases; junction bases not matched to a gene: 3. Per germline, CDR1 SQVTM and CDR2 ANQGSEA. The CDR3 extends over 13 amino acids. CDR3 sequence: CSVERGTGYGYTF. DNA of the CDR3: TGCAGCGTTGAAAGGGGGACAGGGTATGGCTACACCTTC.

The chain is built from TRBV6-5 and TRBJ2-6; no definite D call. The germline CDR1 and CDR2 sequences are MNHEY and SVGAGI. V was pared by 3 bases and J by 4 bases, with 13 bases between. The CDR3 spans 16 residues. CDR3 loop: CASSYGGFPGANVLTF. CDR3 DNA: TGTGCCAGCAGTTATGGCGGCTTTCCAGGGGCCAACGTCCTGACTTTC.

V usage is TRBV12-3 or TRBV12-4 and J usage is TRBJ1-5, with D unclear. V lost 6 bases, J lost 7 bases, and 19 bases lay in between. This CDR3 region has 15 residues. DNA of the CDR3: TGTGCCAGCAGGGGCTTATATCTGTTCGGACAGCCCCAGCATTTT. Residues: CASRGLYLFGQPQHF.

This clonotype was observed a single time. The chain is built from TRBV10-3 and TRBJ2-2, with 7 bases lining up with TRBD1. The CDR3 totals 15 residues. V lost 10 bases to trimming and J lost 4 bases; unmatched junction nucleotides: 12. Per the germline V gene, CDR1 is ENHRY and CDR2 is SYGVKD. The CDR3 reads CASKIRQGSTGELFF. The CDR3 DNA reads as TGTGCCAGCAAAATCAGACAGGGCTCCACCGGGGAGCTGTTTTTT.

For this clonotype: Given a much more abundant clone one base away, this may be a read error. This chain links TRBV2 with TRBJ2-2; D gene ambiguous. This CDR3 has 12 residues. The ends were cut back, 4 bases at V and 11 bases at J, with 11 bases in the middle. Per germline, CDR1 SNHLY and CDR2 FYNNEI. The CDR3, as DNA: TGTGCCAGCAGTGGGCGCAACGACGAGCTGTTTTTT. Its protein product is CASSGRNDELFF.

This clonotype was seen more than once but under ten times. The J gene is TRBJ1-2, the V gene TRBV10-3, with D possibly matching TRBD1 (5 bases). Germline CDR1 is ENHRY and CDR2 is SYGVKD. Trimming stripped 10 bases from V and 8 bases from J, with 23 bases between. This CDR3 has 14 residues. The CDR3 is CASSRGTGVQGYTF. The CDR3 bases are TGTGCCAGCTCTCGGGGTACGGGGGTACAGGGCTACACCTTC.

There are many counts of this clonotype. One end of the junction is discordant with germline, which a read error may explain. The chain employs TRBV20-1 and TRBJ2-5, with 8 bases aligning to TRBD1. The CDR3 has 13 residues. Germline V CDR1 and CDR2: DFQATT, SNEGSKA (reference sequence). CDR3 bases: TGCAGTGCTGGAGACAGGGGACAAGAGACCCAGTACTTC. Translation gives CSAGDRGQETQYF.

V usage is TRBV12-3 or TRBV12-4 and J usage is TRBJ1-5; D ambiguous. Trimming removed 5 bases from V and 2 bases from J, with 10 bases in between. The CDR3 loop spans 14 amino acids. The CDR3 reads CASSKAPGNQPQHF. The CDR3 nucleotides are TGTGCCAGCAGTAAAGCTCCGGGCAATCAGCCCCAGCATTTT.

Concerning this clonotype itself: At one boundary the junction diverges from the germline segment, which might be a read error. CDR3 in DNA: TGTGCTAGCAGCCCAGAGGGACAGGGCTACGAGCAGTACTTC. Its translation is CASSPEGQGYEQYF. This chain uses TRBV7-7 with TRBJ2-7, with TRBD1 matching 9 bases. The CDR3 totals 14 residues. CDR1 is SSHAT and CDR2 is FNYEAQ in the germline V gene (reference sequence).

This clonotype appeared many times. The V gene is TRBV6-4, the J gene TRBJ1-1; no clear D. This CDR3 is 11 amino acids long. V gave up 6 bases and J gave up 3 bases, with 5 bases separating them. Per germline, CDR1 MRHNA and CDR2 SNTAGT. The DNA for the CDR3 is TGTGCCAGCAGAACAGACACTGAAGCTTTCTTT. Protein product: CASRTDTEAFF.

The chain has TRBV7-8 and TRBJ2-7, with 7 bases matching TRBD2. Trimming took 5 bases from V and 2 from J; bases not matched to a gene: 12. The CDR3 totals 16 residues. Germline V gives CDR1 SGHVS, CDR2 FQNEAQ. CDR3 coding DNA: TGTGCCAGCAGCCAAGCCGCTCGGCGGGGGACCTACGAGCAGTACTTC. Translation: CASSQAARRGTYEQYF. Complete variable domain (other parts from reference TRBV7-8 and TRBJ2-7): GAGVSQSPRYKVAKRGQDVALRCDPISGHVSLFWYQQALGQGPEFLTYFQNEAQLDKSGLPSDRFFAERPEGSVSTLKIQRTQQEDSAVYLCASSQAARRGTYEQYFGPGTRLTVT.

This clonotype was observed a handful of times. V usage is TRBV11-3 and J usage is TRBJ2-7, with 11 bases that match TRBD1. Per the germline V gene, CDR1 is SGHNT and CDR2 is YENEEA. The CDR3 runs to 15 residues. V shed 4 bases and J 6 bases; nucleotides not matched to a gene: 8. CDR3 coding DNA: TGTGCCAGCAGCTCAGGACAGGGGGCCTTGGGCGAGCAGTACTTC. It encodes CASSSGQGALGEQYF.

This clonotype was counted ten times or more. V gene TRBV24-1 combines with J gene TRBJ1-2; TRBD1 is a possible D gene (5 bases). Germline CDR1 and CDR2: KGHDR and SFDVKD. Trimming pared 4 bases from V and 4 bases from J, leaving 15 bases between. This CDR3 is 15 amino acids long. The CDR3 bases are TGTGCCACCAGTGACCCCGGCCGGGGGACCTATGGCTACACCTTC. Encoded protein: CATSDPGRGTYGYTF.

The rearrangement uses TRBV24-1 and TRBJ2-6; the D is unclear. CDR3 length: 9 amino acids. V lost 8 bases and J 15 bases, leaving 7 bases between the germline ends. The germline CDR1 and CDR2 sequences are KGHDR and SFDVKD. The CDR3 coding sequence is TGTGCCACCATGGGTGGCCTGACTTTC. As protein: CATMGGLTF.

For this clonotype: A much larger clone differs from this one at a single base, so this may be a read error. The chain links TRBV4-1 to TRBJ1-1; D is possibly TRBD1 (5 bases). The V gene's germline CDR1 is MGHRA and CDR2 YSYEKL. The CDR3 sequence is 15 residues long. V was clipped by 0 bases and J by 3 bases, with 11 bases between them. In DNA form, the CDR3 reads TGCGCCAGCAGCCAAGAACAGGTCTGGCACACTGAAGCTTTCTTT. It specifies CASSQEQVWHTEAFF.